This is a list of T cell receptor beta chains from one sample in a study of cytomegalovirus exposure and HLA in healthy donors. Produced via immunoSEQ multiplex PCR; TCRdb's table is partial and in-frame only. Here the sample spans 150,000 to 180,000 clones, about four fifths being singletons. Sequencing input: PBMCs. These receptors were collected from a man under 40 in good health and CMV-seropositive. CDR3s include the opening cysteine and the closing phenylalanine or tryptophan. The D gene is left open where the match is weak. A row's size may be missing; if present it is once, few, many or a size class.

v_call	clone_size	d_call	j_call	cdr3_aa	cdr3_nt
TRBV28	-	TRBD2	TRBJ2-3	CASSLLPSGSRNTQYF	TGTGCCAGCAGTTTACTCCCTAGCGGGAGTAGGAATACGCAGTATTTT
TRBV7-3	few	-	TRBJ2-2	CATSDIRTTRRGELFF	TGTGCCACCTCTGACATACGAACCACGAGACGAGGGGAGCTGTTTTTT
TRBV9	-	TRBD2	TRBJ2-5	CASSGGRGVETQYF	TGTGCCAGCAGCGGCGGTCGGGGGGTAGAGACCCAGTACTTC
TRBV6-6	-	TRBD1	TRBJ1-3	CASSQGARGNTIYF	TGTGCCAGCAGCCAGGGGGCGCGTGGAAACACCATATATTTT
TRBV5-1	once	-	TRBJ2-1	CASSLETGYNEQFF	TGCGCCAGCAGCTTGGAAACAGGATACAATGAGCAGTTCTTC
TRBV29-1	-	-	TRBJ2-7	CSGLESASDEQYF	TGCAGCGGACTTGAGTCGGCTAGCGATGAGCAGTACTTC
TRBV5-1	-	-	TRBJ1-4	CASSLGVAPEKLFF	TGCGCCAGCAGCTTAGGGGTGGCCCCTGAAAAACTGTTTTTT
TRBV10-1	-	-	TRBJ2-3	CASSGTASADTQYF	TGCGCCAGCAGTGGGACAGCCTCAGCAGATACGCAGTATTTT
TRBV30	-	-	TRBJ2-5	CAWSGLGETQYF	TGTGCCTGGAGTGGCCTAGGAGAGACCCAGTACTTC
TRBV29-1	-	-	TRBJ1-1	CSVQVEGTEAFF	TGCAGCGTTCAGGTGGAGGGTACTGAAGCTTTCTTT
TRBV18	few	TRBD1	TRBJ2-7	CASSPSGTVTYEQYF	TGTGCCAGCTCTCCATCCGGGACAGTTACCTACGAGCAGTACTTC
TRBV7-3	-	TRBD2	TRBJ2-1	CASSPRLAGNNEQFF	TGTGCCAGCAGCCCTCGTCTAGCGGGGAACAATGAGCAGTTCTTC
TRBV7-3	-	TRBD2	TRBJ2-1	CASSPGVGRAVNEQFF	TGTGCCAGCAGCCCCGGGGTCGGGAGGGCCGTAAATGAGCAGTTCTTC
TRBV2	-	-	TRBJ1-1	CASSVTGGDTEAFF	TGTGCCAGCAGTGTTACGGGAGGGGACACTGAAGCTTTCTTT
TRBV6-1	-	TRBD1	TRBJ2-7	CASRSTTGSEQYF	TGTGCCAGCAGGAGTACGACAGGGTCTGAGCAGTACTTC
TRBV28	-	-	TRBJ1-1	CASSLSGNTEAFF	TGTGCCAGCAGTTTGTCAGGGAACACTGAAGCTTTCTTT
TRBV7-9	-	-	TRBJ1-5	CASSQSPVGPGNQPQHF	TGTGCCAGCAGCCAGAGCCCCGTGGGGCCTGGCAATCAGCCCCAGCATTTT
TRBV6-6	few	TRBD1	TRBJ1-4	CASSYPDRVYEKLFF	TGTGCCAGCAGTTACCCCGACAGGGTGTATGAAAAACTGTTTTTT
TRBV2	-	-	TRBJ1-1	CASTRQITMNTEAFF	TGTGCCAGCACCCGACAGATAACCATGAACACTGAAGCTTTCTTT
TRBV6-5	once	-	TRBJ1-2	CASSYSGGDGYTF	TGTGCCAGCAGTTACTCAGGGGGTGATGGCTACACCTTC
TRBV9	once	-	TRBJ1-2	CASSRDTIYGYTF	TGTGCCAGCAGCAGGGACACTATCTATGGCTACACCTTC
TRBV30	-	-	TRBJ2-7	CAFNEGNEQYF	TGTGCCTTCAACGAGGGAAACGAGCAGTACTTC
TRBV7-3	-	TRBD2	TRBJ2-2	CASSPMGGGTGELFF	TGTGCCAGCTCCCCTATGGGGGGGGGCACCGGGGAGCTGTTTTTT
TRBV28	-	TRBD1	TRBJ2-7	CASSFPGQGTGEQYF	TGTGCCAGCAGTTTCCCGGGACAGGGAACGGGAGAGCAGTACTTC